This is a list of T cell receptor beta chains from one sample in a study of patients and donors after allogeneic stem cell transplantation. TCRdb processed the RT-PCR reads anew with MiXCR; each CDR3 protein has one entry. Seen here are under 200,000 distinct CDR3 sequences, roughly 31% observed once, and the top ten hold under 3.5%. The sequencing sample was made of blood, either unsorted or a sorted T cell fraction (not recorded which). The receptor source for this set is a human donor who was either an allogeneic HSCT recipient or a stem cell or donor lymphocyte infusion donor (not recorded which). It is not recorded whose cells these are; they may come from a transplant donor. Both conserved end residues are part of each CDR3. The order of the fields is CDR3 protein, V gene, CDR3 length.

CDR3 protein: CATVLGLATEAFF
V gene: TRBV6-1
CDR3 length: 13

CDR3 protein: CASSASGRSHNEQFF
V gene: TRBV9
CDR3 length: 15

CDR3 protein: CSVEAMRGFPTRYGYTF
V gene: TRBV29-1
CDR3 length: 17

CDR3 protein: CASSYLPSGEQFF
V gene: TRBV12-3/TRBV12-4
CDR3 length: 13

CDR3 protein: CSALGPRLYEQYF
V gene: TRBV20-1
CDR3 length: 13

CDR3 protein: CASSSRQPNNSPLHF
V gene: TRBV12-3/TRBV12-4
CDR3 length: 15

CDR3 protein: CASSQGVQGTYEQYF
V gene: TRBV4-3
CDR3 length: 15

CDR3 protein: CASSQDGLYGYTF
V gene: TRBV4-2
CDR3 length: 13

CDR3 protein: CASSLTGTVFPNQPQHF
V gene: TRBV7-8
CDR3 length: 17

CDR3 protein: CASSPAVYEQYF
V gene: TRBV6-6
CDR3 length: 12

CDR3 protein: CASSLTRLESTDTQYF
V gene: TRBV11-1
CDR3 length: 16

CDR3 protein: CSARGTAGGEAFF
V gene: TRBV20-1
CDR3 length: 13

CDR3 protein: CASSTPARTASYEQYF
V gene: TRBV5-1
CDR3 length: 16

CDR3 protein: CASSSREQRGANVLTF
V gene: TRBV12-3/TRBV12-4
CDR3 length: 16

CDR3 protein: CASSSDRTVHYGYTF
V gene: TRBV7-9
CDR3 length: 15